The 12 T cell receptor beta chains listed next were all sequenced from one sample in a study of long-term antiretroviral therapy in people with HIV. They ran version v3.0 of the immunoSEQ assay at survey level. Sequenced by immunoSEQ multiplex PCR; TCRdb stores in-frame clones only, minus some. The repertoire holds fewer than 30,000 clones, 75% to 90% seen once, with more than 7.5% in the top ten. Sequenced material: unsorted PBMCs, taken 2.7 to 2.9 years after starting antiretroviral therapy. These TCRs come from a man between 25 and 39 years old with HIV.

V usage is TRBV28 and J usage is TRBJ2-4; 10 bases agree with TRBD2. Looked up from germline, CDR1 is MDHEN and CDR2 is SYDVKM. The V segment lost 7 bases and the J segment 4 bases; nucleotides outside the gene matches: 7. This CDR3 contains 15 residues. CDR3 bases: TGTGCCAGCACCGTGGGACTAGCGAGGAAAAACATTCAGTACTTC. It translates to CASTVGLARKNIQYF. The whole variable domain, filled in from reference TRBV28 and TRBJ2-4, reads DVKVTQSSRYLVKRTGEKVFLECVQDMDHENMFWYRQDPGLGLRLIYFSYDVKMKEKGDIPEGYSVSREKKERFSLILESASTNQTSMYLCASTVGLARKNIQYFGAGTRLSVL.

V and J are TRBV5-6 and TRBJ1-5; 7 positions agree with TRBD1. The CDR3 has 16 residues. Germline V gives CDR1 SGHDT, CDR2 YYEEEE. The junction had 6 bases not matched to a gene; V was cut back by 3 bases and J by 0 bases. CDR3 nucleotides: TGTGCCAGCAGCTCTGACAGGGACTTTAGCAATCAGCCCCAGCATTTT. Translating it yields CASSSDRDFSNQPQHF.

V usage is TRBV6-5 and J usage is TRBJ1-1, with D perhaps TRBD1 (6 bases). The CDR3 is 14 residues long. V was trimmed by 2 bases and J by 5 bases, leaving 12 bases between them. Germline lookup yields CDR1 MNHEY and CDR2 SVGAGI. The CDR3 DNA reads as TGTGCCAGCAGTTACGGGGGGGGGCTTACTGAAGCTTTCTTT. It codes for CASSYGGGLTEAFF.

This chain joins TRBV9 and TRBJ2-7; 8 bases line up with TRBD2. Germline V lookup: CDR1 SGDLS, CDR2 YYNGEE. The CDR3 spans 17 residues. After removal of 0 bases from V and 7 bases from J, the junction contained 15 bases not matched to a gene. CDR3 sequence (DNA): TGTGCCAGCAGCGTAGCCCTGGGACTAGGGGACGTGGGTGAGCAGTACTTC. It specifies CASSVALGLGDVGEQYF.

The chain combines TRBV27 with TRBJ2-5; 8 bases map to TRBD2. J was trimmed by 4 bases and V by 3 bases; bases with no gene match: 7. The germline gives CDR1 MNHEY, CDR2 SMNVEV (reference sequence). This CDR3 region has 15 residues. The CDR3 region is CASSFFGTRRETQYF. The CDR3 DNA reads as TGTGCCAGCAGTTTCTTCGGGACTAGACGAGAGACCCAGTACTTC.

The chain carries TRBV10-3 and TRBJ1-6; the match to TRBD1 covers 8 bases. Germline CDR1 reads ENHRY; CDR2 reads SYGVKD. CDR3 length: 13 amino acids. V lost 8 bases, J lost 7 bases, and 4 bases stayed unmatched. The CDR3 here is CAIGQGKNSPLHF. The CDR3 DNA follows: TGTGCCATCGGACAGGGAAAAAATTCACCCCTCCACTTT.

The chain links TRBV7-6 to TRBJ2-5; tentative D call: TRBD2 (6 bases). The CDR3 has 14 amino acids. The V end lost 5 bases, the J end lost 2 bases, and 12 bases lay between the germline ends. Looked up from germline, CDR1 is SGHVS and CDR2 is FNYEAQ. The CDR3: CASSPTGLQETQYF. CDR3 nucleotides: TGTGCCAGCAGCCCGACGGGACTGCAAGAGACCCAGTACTTC.

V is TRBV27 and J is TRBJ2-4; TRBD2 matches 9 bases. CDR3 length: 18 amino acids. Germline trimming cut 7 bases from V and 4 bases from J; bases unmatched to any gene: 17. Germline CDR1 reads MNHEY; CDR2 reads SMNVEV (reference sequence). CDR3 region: CASTTMGGLAGSKNIQYF. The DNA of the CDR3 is TGTGCCAGCACCACAATGGGGGGGCTAGCGGGATCTAAAAACATTCAGTACTTC.

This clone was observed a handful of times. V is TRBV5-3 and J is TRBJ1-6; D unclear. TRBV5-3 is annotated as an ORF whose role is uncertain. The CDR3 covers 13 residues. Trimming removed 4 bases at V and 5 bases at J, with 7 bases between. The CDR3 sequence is CARSPTDNSPLHF. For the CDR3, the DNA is TGTGCCAGAAGCCCGACGGATAATTCACCCCTCCACTTT.

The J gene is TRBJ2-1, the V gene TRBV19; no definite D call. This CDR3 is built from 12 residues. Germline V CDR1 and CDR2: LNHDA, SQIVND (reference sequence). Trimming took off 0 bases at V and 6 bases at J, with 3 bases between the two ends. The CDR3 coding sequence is TGTGCCAGTAGTATAGACGGCAATGAGCAGTTCTTC. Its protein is CASSIDGNEQFF.

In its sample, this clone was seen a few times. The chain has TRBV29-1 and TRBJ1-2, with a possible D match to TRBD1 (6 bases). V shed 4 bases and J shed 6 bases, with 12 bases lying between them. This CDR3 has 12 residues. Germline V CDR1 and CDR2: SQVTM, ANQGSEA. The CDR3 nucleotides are TGCAGCGTTGGAGACCAGGGGAATGGCTACACCTTC. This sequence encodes CSVGDQGNGYTF. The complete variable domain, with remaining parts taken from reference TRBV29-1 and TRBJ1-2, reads SAVISQKPSRDICQRGTSLTIQCQVDSQVTMMFWYRQQPGQSLTLIATANQGSEATYESGFVIDKFPISRPNLTFSTLTVSNMSPEDSSIYLCSVGDQGNGYTFGSGTRLTVV.

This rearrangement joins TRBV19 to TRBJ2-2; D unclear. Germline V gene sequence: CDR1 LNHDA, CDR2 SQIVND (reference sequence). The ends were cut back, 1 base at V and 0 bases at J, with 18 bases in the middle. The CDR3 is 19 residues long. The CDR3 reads CASSIGPPATSSNTGELFF. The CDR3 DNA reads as TGTGCCAGTAGTATAGGCCCCCCCGCGACAAGCTCGAACACCGGGGAGCTGTTTTTT.